This paragraph reports one T cell receptor beta chain. The identical CDR3 is also encoded by other nucleotide sequences in the sample. The data were taken from a study of CD8+ T cells in alopecia areata. TCR sequencing used cDNA made by reverse transcription of extracted RNA. Assay used: immunoSEQ multiplex PCR; TCRdb lists only in-frame clones, some missing. The sample has 110,000 or so clones, roughly two fifths seen once. V was pared by 4 bases and J by 5 bases, with 2 bases of the junction left unmatched. CDR3 size: 12 residues. Germline-derived CDR1 and CDR2 are SQVTM and ANQGSEA. The chain joins TRBV29-1 to TRBJ1-2, with TRBD1 matching over 9 bases. This TCR derives from a human donor with alopecia areata. Sample: CD4+ T cells sorted from blood. CDR3 sequence reads: CSVAGTGYGYTF. DNA of the CDR3: TGCAGCGTTGCCGGGACAGGGTATGGCTACACCTTC.